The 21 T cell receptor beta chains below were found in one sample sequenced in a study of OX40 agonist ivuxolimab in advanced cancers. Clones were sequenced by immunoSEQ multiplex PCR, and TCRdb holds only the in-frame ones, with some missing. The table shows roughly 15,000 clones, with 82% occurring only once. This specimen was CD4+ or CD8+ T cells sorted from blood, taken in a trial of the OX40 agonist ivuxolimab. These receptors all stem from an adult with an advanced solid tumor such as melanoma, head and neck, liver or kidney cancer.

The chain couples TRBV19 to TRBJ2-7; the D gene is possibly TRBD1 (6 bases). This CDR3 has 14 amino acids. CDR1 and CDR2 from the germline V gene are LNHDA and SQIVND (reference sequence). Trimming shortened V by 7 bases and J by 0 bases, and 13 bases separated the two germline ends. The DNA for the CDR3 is TGTGCCAGTAAGATTCGGGACAACTCCTACGAGCAGTACTTC. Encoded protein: CASKIRDNSYEQYF.

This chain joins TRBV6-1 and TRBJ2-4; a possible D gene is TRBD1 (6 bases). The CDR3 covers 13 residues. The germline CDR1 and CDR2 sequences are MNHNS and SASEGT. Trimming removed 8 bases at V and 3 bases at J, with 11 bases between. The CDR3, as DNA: TGTGCCAGCCTTTTGGACAGCAAAAACATTCAGTACTTC. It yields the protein CASLLDSKNIQYF.

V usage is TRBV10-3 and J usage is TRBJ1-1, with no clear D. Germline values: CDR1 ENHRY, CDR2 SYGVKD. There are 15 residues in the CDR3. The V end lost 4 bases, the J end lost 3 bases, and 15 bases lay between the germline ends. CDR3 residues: CAISGWQLGYTEAFF. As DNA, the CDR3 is TGTGCCATCAGTGGGTGGCAGCTTGGTTACACTGAAGCTTTCTTT.

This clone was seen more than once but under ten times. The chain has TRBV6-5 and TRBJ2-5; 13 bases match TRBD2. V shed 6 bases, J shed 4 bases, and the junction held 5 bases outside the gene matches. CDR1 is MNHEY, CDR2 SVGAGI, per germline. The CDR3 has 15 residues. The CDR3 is CASSPGTSGAETQYF. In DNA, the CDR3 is TGTGCCAGCAGCCCCGGGACTAGCGGGGCAGAGACCCAGTACTTC.

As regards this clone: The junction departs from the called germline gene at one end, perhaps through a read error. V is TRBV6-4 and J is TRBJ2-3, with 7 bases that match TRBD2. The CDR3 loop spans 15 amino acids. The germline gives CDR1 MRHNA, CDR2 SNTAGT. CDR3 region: CVSSDSTSGTDTQYF. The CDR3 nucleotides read TGTGTCAGCAGTGACTCAACTAGCGGCACAGATACGCAGTATTTT.

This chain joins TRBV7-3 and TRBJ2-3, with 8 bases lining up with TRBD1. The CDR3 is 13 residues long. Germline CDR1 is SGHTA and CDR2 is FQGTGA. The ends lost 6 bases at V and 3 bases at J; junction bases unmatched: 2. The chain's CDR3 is CASRGQGTDTQYF. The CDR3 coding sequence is TGTGCCAGCAGAGGACAGGGAACAGATACGCAGTATTTT.

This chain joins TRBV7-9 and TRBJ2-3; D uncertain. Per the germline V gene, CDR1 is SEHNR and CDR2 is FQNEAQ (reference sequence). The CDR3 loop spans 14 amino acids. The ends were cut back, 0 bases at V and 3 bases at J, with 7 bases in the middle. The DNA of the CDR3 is TGTGCCAGCAGCTTAGCGGGAACTACAGATACGCAGTATTTT. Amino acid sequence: CASSLAGTTDTQYF.

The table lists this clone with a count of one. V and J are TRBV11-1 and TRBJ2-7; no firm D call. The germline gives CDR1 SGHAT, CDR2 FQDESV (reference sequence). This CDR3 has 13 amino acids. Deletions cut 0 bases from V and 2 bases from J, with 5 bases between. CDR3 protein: CASSLAATYEQYF. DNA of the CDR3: TGTGCCAGCAGCTTAGCAGCTACCTACGAGCAGTACTTC. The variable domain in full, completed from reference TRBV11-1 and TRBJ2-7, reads EAEVAQSPRYKITEKSQAVAFWCDPISGHATLYWYRQILGQGPELLVQFQDESVVDDSQLPKDRFSAERLKGVDSTLKIQPAELGDSAMYLCASSLAATYEQYFGPGTRLTVT.

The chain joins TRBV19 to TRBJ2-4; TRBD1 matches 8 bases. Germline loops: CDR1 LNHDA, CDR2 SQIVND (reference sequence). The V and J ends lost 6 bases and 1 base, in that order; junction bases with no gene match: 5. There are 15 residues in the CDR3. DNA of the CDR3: TGTGCCAGTAGACCACAGGGGGAGGCCAAAAACATTCAGTACTTC. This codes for CASRPQGEAKNIQYF.

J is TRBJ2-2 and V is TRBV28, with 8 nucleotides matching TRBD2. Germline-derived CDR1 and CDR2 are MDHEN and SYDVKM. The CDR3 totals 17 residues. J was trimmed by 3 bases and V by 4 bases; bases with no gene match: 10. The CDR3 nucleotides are TGTGCCAGCAGTTCGGAACTCTCGGGGGGGTACACCGGGGAGCTGTTTTTT. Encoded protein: CASSSELSGGYTGELFF.

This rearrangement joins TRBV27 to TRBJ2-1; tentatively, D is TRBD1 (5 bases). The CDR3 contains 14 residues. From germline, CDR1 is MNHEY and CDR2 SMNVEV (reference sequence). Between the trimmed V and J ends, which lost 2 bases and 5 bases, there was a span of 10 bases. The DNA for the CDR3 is TGTGCCAGCAGTTTAGTGCTACAGGACAATGAGCAGTTCTTC. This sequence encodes CASSLVLQDNEQFF.

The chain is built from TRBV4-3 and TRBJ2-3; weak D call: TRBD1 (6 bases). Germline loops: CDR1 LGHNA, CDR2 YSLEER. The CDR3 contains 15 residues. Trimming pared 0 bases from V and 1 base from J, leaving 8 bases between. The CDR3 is CASSQDGQRTDTQYF. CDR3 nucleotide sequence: TGCGCCAGCAGCCAAGACGGACAGCGCACAGATACGCAGTATTTT.

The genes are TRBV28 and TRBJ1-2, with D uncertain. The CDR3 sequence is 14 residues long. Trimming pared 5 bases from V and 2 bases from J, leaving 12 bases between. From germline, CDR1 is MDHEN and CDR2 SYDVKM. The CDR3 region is CASSSPALNYGYTF. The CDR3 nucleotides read TGTGCCAGCAGTAGTCCGGCGCTAAACTATGGCTACACCTTC.

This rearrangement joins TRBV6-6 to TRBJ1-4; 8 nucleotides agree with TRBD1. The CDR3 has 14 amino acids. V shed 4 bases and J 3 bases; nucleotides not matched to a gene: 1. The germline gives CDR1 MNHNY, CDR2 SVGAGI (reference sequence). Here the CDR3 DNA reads TGTGCCAGCAGTTGGGGACAGGCTAATGAAAAACTGTTTTTT. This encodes CASSWGQANEKLFF.

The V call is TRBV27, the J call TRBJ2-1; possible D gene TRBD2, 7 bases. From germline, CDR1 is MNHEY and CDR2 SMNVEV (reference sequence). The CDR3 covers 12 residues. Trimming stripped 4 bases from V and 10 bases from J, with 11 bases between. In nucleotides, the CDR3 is TGTGCCAGCAGTTGGGGGGGCGGGGAGCAGTTCTTC. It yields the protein CASSWGGGEQFF.

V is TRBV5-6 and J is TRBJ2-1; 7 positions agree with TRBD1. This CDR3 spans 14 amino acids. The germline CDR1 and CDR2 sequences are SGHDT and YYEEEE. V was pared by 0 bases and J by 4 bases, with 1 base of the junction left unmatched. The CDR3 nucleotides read TGTGCCAGCAGCTTGGGACAGGGATACAATGAGCAGTTCTTC. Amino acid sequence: CASSLGQGYNEQFF.

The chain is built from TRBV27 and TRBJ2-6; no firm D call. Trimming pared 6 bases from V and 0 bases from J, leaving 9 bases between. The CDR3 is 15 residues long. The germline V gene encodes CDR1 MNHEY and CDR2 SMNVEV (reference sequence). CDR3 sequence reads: CASRDLLSGANVLTF. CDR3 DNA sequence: TGTGCCAGCAGGGACCTTCTCTCTGGGGCCAACGTCCTGACTTTC.

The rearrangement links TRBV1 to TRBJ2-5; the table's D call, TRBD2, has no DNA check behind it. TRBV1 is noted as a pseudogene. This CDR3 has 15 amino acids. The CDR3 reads CTSSQKRGGSVAQYF. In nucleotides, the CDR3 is TGCACCAGCAGCCAAAAAAGGGGGGGCTCCGTGGCCCAGTACTTC.

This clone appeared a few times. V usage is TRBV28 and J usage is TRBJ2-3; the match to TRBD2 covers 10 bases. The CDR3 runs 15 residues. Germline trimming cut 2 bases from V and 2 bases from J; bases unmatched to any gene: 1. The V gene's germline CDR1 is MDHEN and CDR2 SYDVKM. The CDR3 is CASSLSGGATDTQYF. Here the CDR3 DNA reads TGTGCCAGCAGTTTAAGCGGGGGGGCCACAGATACGCAGTATTTT. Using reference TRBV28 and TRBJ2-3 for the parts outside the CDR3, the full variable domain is DVKVTQSSRYLVKRTGEKVFLECVQDMDHENMFWYRQDPGLGLRLIYFSYDVKMKEKGDIPEGYSVSREKKERFSLILESASTNQTSMYLCASSLSGGATDTQYFGPGTRLTVL.

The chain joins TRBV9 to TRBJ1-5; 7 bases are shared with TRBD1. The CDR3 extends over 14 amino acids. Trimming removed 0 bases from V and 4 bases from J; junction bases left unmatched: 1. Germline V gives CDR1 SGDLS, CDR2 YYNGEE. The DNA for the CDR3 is TGTGCCAGCAGCGTAGGGGACAGAAATCAGCCCCAGCATTTT. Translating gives CASSVGDRNQPQHF. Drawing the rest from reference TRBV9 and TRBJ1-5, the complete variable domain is DSGVTQTPKHLITATGQRVTLRCSPRSGDLSVYWYQQSLDQGLQFLIQYYNGEERAKGNILERFSAQQFPDLHSELNLSSLELGDSALYFCASSVGDRNQPQHFGDGTRLSIL.

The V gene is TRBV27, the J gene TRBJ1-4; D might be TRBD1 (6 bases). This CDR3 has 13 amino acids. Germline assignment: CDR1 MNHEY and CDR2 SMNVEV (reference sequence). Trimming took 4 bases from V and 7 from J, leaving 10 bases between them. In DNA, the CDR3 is TGTGCCAGCAGTTCGGAAGGGGGTGAAAAACTGTTTTTT. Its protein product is CASSSEGGEKLFF.